This TCR beta chain was sequenced during a study of blood T cells in healthy people across ages. General study results and limits: Naive T cell percentage strongly correlated with TCR beta diversity. The study could not conclusively compare naive and antigen-experienced cells, given its unsorted PBMCs.

Per germline, CDR1 SGHTA and CDR2 FQGNSA. Trimming at V came to 4 bases and at J to 8 bases, leaving 8 bases not matched to a gene. This CDR3 is built from 16 residues. Notes on this clonotype: The antigen is unknown.

Next came a second PCR, run for about 7 to 11 cycles, which used a sample-barcoded 5' primer along with a J-beta primer mix. TCRdb re-derived calls from the 5' RACE reads in MiXCR, one entry per CDR3 protein. The data show 850,000 to 1,000,000 distinct CDR3 sequences, approximately 49% seen once. Specimen: blood. This TCR came from a man aged 25 to 40 in good health. The chain joins TRBV7-2 to TRBJ2-2, with 12 bases fitting TRBD2. The CDR3 coding sequence is TGTGCCAGCAGCTCCCGACTAGCGGGGGTCGAGGGGGAGCTGTTTTTT. Protein sequence: CASSSRLAGVEGELFF.